This T cell receptor (beta chain) originates from a study of radiation and T cells in renal cell carcinoma. About the research overall: Nephrectomy followed 15 Gy stereotactic body radiation by 4 weeks.

Regarding the study as a whole: In blood, top tumor clones expanded by 2 weeks, shrinking by 4.

Here immunoSEQ multiplex PCR was the method, and the copy in TCRdb shows in-frame clones only, minus some. The data contain around 86,000 clones, about 86% of them singletons. Time point: blood 2 weeks post-SBRT. Treatment meaning: 15 Gy SBRT to primary tumor, nephrectomy 4 weeks later. Serial blood draws occurred at baseline and 2 and 4 weeks post-SBRT. This clone appeared once. Its antigen is not known. The sequence was obtained from a woman aged 45-59 years with renal cell carcinoma. Sequenced material: blood, taken from a patient whose treatment included radiotherapy and nephrectomy.

The CDR3: CASSTGTSGNEQFF. The CDR3 coding sequence is TGTGCCAGCAGCACCGGGACTAGCGGTAATGAGCAGTTCTTC. The chain employs TRBV7-8 and TRBJ2-1; TRBD2 aligns across 11 bases. Germline CDR1 reads SGHVS; CDR2 reads FQNEAQ. V lost 5 bases, J lost 7 bases, and 4 bases stayed unmatched. The CDR3 sequence is 14 residues long.